This is a list of T cell receptor beta chains from one sample in a study of CD8+CD57+ T cells in acquired aplastic anemia. From the reads, TCRdb called clonotypes with MiXCR, one entry per CDR3 protein. Of 250,000 to 300,000 distinct CDR3 sequences in the sample, about three fifths were seen once. The sample taken for sequencing was sorted CD4+, CD8+, or CD8+CD57+ T cells (not recorded which) from PBMCs. The receptors come from a human donor with aplastic anemia. Both conserved end residues are part of each CDR3. A D gene is named only where the DNA matches it firmly. For some rows the clone size is stated as once, few or many, or as a class when expanded; others skip it.

V,J,size,D,CDR3,DNA
TRBV6-5,TRBJ2-3,NA,NA,CASSRWGIYTDTQYF,TGTGCCAGCAGTCGTTGGGGGATTTACACAGATACGCAGTATTTT
TRBV20-1,TRBJ1-4,NA,TRBD1,CSATGGEGEKLFF,TGCAGTGCTACAGGGGGCGAAGGCGAAAAACTGTTTTTT
TRBV6-1,TRBJ1-1,many,NA,CASFRLAGQTEAFF,TGTGCCAGCTTTCGTCTCGCAGGACAGACTGAAGCTTTCTTT
TRBV2,TRBJ1-2,NA,NA,CASSEYGGANYGYTF,TGTGCCAGCAGTGAATACGGAGGAGCTAACTATGGCTACACCTTC
TRBV4-1,TRBJ2-3,many,TRBD2,CASSPPGRGTDTQYF,TGCGCCAGCAGCCCCCCAGGGAGGGGCACAGATACGCAGTATTTT
TRBV12-3/TRBV12-4,TRBJ2-4,many,NA,CASSLLVNIQYF,TGTGCCAGCAGTTTATTGGTAAACATTCAGTACTTC
TRBV29-1,TRBJ2-7,many,TRBD1,CSVNGQGVTYEQYF,TGCAGCGTTAACGGACAGGGGGTAACCTACGAGCAGTACTTC
TRBV12-3/TRBV12-4,TRBJ2-1,NA,NA,CASTPPQGTVSDEQFF,TGTGCCAGCACTCCCCCGCAAGGGACCGTCTCCGATGAGCAGTTCTTC
TRBV4-1,TRBJ2-7,many,NA,CASSQDRGAGTYEQYF,TGCGCCAGCAGCCAAGATCGTGGGGCAGGGACCTACGAGCAGTACTTC
TRBV29-1,TRBJ2-1,NA,TRBD2,CSASTSGPSNEQFF,TGCAGCGCTTCGACTAGCGGGCCTTCCAATGAGCAGTTCTTC
TRBV6-2/TRBV6-3,TRBJ1-3,NA,NA,CASSYRSTGQGNTIYF,TGTGCCAGCAGTTACCGATCCACAGGGCAAGGAAACACCATATATTTT
TRBV7-9,TRBJ1-1,NA,NA,CASSGGPGSLNTEAFF,TGTGCCAGCAGCGGAGGGCCAGGCTCCTTGAACACTGAAGCTTTCTTT
TRBV5-1,TRBJ1-5,few,TRBD1,CASSKGQGEHRNQPQHF,TGCGCCAGCAGCAAAGGACAGGGTGAACATCGGAATCAGCCCCAGCATTTT
TRBV5-1,TRBJ1-1,many,NA,CASSLESNTEAFF,TGCGCCAGCAGCTTAGAATCGAACACTGAAGCTTTCTTT
TRBV2,TRBJ2-7,many,NA,CASAPGRASYEQYF,TGTGCCAGCGCGCCTGGGCGGGCCTCCTACGAGCAGTACTTC
TRBV7-3,TRBJ1-1,many,NA,CASARGGSMNTEAFF,TGTGCCAGCGCCCGGGGGGGCTCCATGAACACTGAAGCTTTCTTT
TRBV29-1,TRBJ2-5,NA,NA,CSVDWTRETQYF,TGCAGCGTTGACTGGACACGAGAGACCCAGTACTTC
TRBV2,TRBJ2-7,NA,NA,CASSEVADSYEQHF,TGTGCCAGCAGTGAAGTTGCAGACAGCTACGAGCAGCACTTC
TRBV4-3,TRBJ2-7,NA,NA,CASSQPTASYEQYF,TGCGCCAGCAGCCAACCGACAGCTTCCTACGAGCAGTACTTC
TRBV5-4,TRBJ2-1,few,NA,CASSPLGSNNEQFF,TGTGCCAGCAGCCCTCTTGGCAGTAATAATGAGCAGTTCTTC
TRBV2,TRBJ2-3,many,TRBD2,CASRDGLAGGTDTQYF,TGTGCCAGCAGGGACGGACTAGCGGGGGGCACAGATACGCAGTATTTT
TRBV20-1,TRBJ2-7,NA,TRBD2,CSASELAGGSYEQYF,TGCAGTGCTAGTGAACTAGCGGGAGGGTCCTACGAGCAGTACTTC
TRBV9,TRBJ1-1,NA,TRBD1,CASSEGQGVYTEAFF,TGTGCCAGCAGCGAGGGACAGGGCGTGTACACTGAAGCTTTCTTT
TRBV6-5,TRBJ1-2,many,NA,CASSYDGVNGYTF,TGTGCCAGCAGTTACGATGGAGTGAATGGCTACACCTTC
TRBV7-2,TRBJ1-1,NA,NA,CASSLVEGREAFF,TGTGCCAGCAGCTTAGTCGAAGGGCGAGAAGCTTTCTTT
TRBV29-1,TRBJ2-3,many,TRBD1,CSVGQGAGDTQYF,TGCAGCGTTGGACAGGGGGCTGGGGATACGCAGTATTTT
TRBV12-3/TRBV12-4,TRBJ2-3,NA,NA,CASSKGPDTQYF,TGTGCCAGCAGTAAGGGGCCAGATACGCAGTATTTT
TRBV7-2,TRBJ2-5,NA,NA,CASSLPQHMGETQYF,TGTGCCAGCAGCTTACCGCAGCACATGGGGGAGACCCAGTACTTC
TRBV6-2/TRBV6-3,TRBJ2-3,many,TRBD1,CATSPTGVRTDTQYF,TGTGCCACCTCGCCGACAGGGGTGCGCACAGATACGCAGTATTTT
TRBV20-1,TRBJ2-2,NA,TRBD2,CSAHSGGRNTGELFF,TGCAGTGCCCACAGCGGGGGGAGAAACACCGGGGAGCTGTTTTTT
TRBV7-2,TRBJ2-7,NA,NA,CASSLAKFGGYEQYF,TGTGCCAGCAGCTTAGCTAAGTTCGGGGGCTACGAGCAGTACTTC
TRBV5-8,TRBJ1-1,many,TRBD1,CASGQGTEAFF,TGTGCCAGTGGACAGGGGACTGAAGCTTTCTTT
TRBV24-1,TRBJ2-3,few,TRBD1,CATSDFRDRVTDTQYF,TGTGCCACCAGTGATTTCCGGGACAGGGTAACAGATACGCAGTATTTT
TRBV6-5,TRBJ2-7,few,TRBD2,CASSQASGTSDEQYF,TGTGCCAGCAGTCAGGCCTCCGGGACTAGCGACGAGCAGTACTTC
TRBV5-1,TRBJ2-7,NA,TRBD2,CASSLGSGTSGYEQYF,TGCGCCAGCAGCTTGGGCTCCGGGACTAGCGGCTACGAGCAGTACTTC
TRBV29-1,TRBJ1-1,NA,TRBD1,CSGTGGTEAFF,TGCAGTGGAACAGGGGGAACTGAAGCTTTCTTT
TRBV2,TRBJ1-6,once,NA,CATTPGSNSPLHF,TGTGCCACTACCCCAGGGTCAAATTCACCCCTCCACTTT
TRBV20-1,TRBJ2-3,few,TRBD1,CSASGTGVSWTDTQYF,TGCAGTGCTTCCGGGACAGGAGTTTCGTGGACAGATACGCAGTATTTT
TRBV10-3,TRBJ1-4,many,TRBD1,CAISELTGGQEKLFF,TGTGCCATCAGTGAGTTGACAGGGGGGCAGGAAAAACTGTTTTTT
TRBV6-4,TRBJ2-7,once,NA,CASCSPGVGYEQYF,TGTGCCAGCTGTTCCCCGGGAGTTGGGTACGAGCAGTACTTC
TRBV15,TRBJ1-6,NA,TRBD1,CATSSGERTGGGGSLHF,TGTGCCACCAGCAGCGGGGAACGAACAGGGGGTGGAGGATCCCTCCACTTT
TRBV3-1,TRBJ2-7,many,NA,CASSPRQDSYEQYF,TGTGCCAGCAGCCCTCGACAGGACTCCTACGAGCAGTACTTC
TRBV12-3/TRBV12-4,TRBJ1-1,NA,NA,CASSLVTRGGAFF,TGTGCCAGCAGTTTGGTAACGAGGGGGGGAGCTTTCTTT
TRBV7-3,TRBJ1-6,NA,NA,CASSAGPGNSPLHF,TGTGCCAGCAGCGCGGGACCCGGCAATTCACCCCTCCACTTT
TRBV9,TRBJ1-4,few,TRBD1,CASSVARGRKLFF,TGTGCCAGCAGCGTAGCCAGGGGGCGAAAACTGTTTTTT
TRBV9,TRBJ1-1,many,NA,CASSVGWAVLSEAFF,TGTGCCAGCAGCGTAGGATGGGCAGTTCTGAGTGAAGCTTTCTTT
TRBV2,TRBJ1-1,NA,NA,CASSELEGGAFF,TGTGCCAGCAGTGAACTCGAGGGAGGGGCTTTCTTT
TRBV7-9,TRBJ1-2,NA,TRBD1,CASSLAGRGRESGYTF,TGTGCCAGCAGCTTAGCGGGAAGGGGGCGAGAGTCTGGCTACACCTTC
TRBV6-5,TRBJ1-5,many,TRBD1,CASSWGRQGQPQHF,TGTGCCAGCAGTTGGGGACGACAGGGACAGCCCCAGCATTTT
TRBV6-4,TRBJ2-1,many,TRBD2,CASSDSSGTSGSIEQFF,TGTGCCAGCAGTGACTCGTCCGGGACTAGCGGGAGCATTGAGCAGTTCTTC
TRBV15,TRBJ2-5,few,NA,CATSTGPSQETQYF,TGTGCCACCAGCACAGGACCGTCGCAAGAGACCCAGTACTTC
TRBV25-1,TRBJ1-2,few,NA,CASSRGTNYGYTF,TGTGCCAGCAGTCGGGGCACTAACTATGGCTACACCTTC